One and the same sample provided the 30 T cell receptor beta chains below, sequenced in a study of blood T cell repertoires in COVID-19. Assay used: immunoSEQ multiplex PCR; TCRdb lists only in-frame clones, some missing. The table lists fewer than 400,000 clones, around 84% of them singletons, with around 3% in the top ten. What was sequenced was peripheral blood. The receptor set was obtained from a human donor in a cohort sampled during active COVID-19.

This clone was seen a single time. V usage is TRBV7-8 and J usage is TRBJ2-5; 7 bases line up with TRBD1. CDR3 length equals 15 residues. In germline, CDR1 is SGHVS, CDR2 FQNEAQ. V dropped 4 bases and J dropped 1; count of bases not matched to a gene: 6. CDR3 bases: TGTGCCAGCAGCTCAGGACAGGCGACCCAAGAGACCCAGTACTTC. It specifies CASSSGQATQETQYF.

J is TRBJ2-7 and V is TRBV20-1; 9 bases are shared with TRBD2. The junction had 8 bases not matched to a gene; V was cut back by 3 bases and J by 5 bases. Germline V CDR1 and CDR2: DFQATT, SNEGSKA (reference sequence). CDR3 length: 14 amino acids. CDR3 bases: TGCAGTGCTAGTATAGCGGGAGTGGACGACGAGCAGTACTTC. It encodes CSASIAGVDDEQYF.

This rearrangement joins TRBV5-1 to TRBJ2-2; no reliable D call. CDR1 is SGHRS and CDR2 is YFSETQ in the germline V gene. Trimming took off 0 bases at V and 7 bases at J, with 7 bases between the two ends. This CDR3 is built from 13 residues. Here the CDR3 reads CASSLDEDGELFF. For the CDR3, the DNA is TGCGCCAGCAGCTTGGATGAGGACGGGGAGCTGTTTTTT.

The J gene is TRBJ2-5, the V gene TRBV6-1; D gene unclear. CDR1 is MNHNS, CDR2 SASEGT, per germline. The CDR3 spans 15 residues. Trimming left V 0 bases short and J 1 base short, with 9 bases between. Written as DNA, the CDR3 is TGTGCCAGCAGTGAAGCTACATTAGCCCAAGAGACCCAGTACTTC. Its translation: CASSEATLAQETQYF.

The count of this clone is one. V and J are TRBV6-5 and TRBJ2-3; no firm D call. The CDR3 runs 16 residues. Germline assignment: CDR1 MNHEY and CDR2 SVGAGI. With 1 base removed from V and 1 base from J, the gap between germline ends came to 12 bases. The CDR3 reads CASSYYSIEGTDTQYF. The CDR3 DNA sequence: TGTGCCAGCAGTTACTACTCGATCGAGGGCACAGATACGCAGTATTTT.

The V gene is TRBV15, the J gene TRBJ1-4; D is ambiguous. V was cut by 0 bases and J by 4 bases, with 12 bases left in between. Germline V CDR1 and CDR2: LNHNV, YYDKDF (reference sequence). This CDR3 is 16 amino acids long. The CDR3 loop is CATSRDLLTDNEKLFF. The CDR3 DNA is TGTGCCACCAGCAGAGATCTACTGACTGATAATGAAAAACTGTTTTTT.

The chain links TRBV5-1 to TRBJ2-3, with 11 nucleotides matching TRBD2. This CDR3 has 16 amino acids. The trim removed 0 bases at V and 5 bases at J, leaving 5 bases unmatched. The germline CDR1 and CDR2 sequences are SGHRS and YFSETQ. The CDR3 nucleotides read TGCGCCAGCAGCTTGGAGGCTAGCGGGGGGCAAGATACGCAGTATTTT. Its protein product is CASSLEASGGQDTQYF.

This rearrangement joins TRBV15 to TRBJ1-2; TRBD1 matches at 7 bases. J was trimmed by 8 bases and V by 6 bases; bases with no gene match: 3. Per the germline V gene, CDR1 is LNHNV and CDR2 is YYDKDF (reference sequence). The length of the CDR3 is 11 residues. The CDR3 DNA reads TGTGCCACCAGTGACAGGGACGGCTACACCTTC. This gives the protein CATSDRDGYTF. The whole variable domain, filled in from reference TRBV15 and TRBJ1-2, reads DAMVIQNPRYQVTQFGKPVTLSCSQTLNHNVMYWYQQKSSQAPKLLFHYYDKDFNNEADTPDNFQSRRPNTSFCFLDIRSPGLGDTAMYLCATSDRDGYTFGSGTRLTVV.

This clone was seen a handful of times. The genes are TRBV7-9 and TRBJ1-6; D ambiguous. The CDR3 runs to 15 residues. Germline V lookup: CDR1 SEHNR, CDR2 FQNEAQ (reference sequence). V lost 2 bases and J lost 7, with 12 bases in between. The DNA for the CDR3 is TGTGCCAGCAGCTTATTGGGCCTCCCGAATTCACCCCTCCACTTT. As protein: CASSLLGLPNSPLHF.

This sequence joins TRBV18 and TRBJ2-1; 9 bases match TRBD1. This CDR3 is 16 amino acids long. The V gene end was trimmed by 2 bases and the J gene end by 4 bases; junction bases not matched to a gene: 6. The germline V gene has CDR1 KGHSH and CDR2 LQKENI. The CDR3 spells CASSPFDGTGYNEQFF. In nucleotides, the CDR3 is TGTGCCAGCTCACCATTTGATGGGACAGGGTACAATGAGCAGTTCTTC.

In its sample, this clone was seen a few times. The chain uses TRBV5-1 and TRBJ1-2; D is perhaps TRBD1 (5 bases). Per germline, CDR1 SGHRS and CDR2 YFSETQ. The ends were cut back, 7 bases at V and 6 bases at J, with 16 bases in the middle. This CDR3 has 13 residues. The CDR3 here is CASAPRGVDGYTF. The CDR3 nucleotides read TGCGCCAGCGCCCCTCGGGGGGTAGATGGCTACACCTTC. Filled out from reference TRBV5-1 and TRBJ1-2, the complete variable domain reads KAGVTQTPRYLIKTRGQQVTLSCSPISGHRSVSWYQQTPGQGLQFLFEYFSETQRNKGNFPGRFSGRQFSNSRSEMNVSTLELGDSALYLCASAPRGVDGYTFGSGTRLTVV.

The chain combines TRBV4-2 with TRBJ1-1, with 7 bases identical to TRBD1. CDR3 length equals 14 residues. Germline V gives CDR1 LGHNA, CDR2 YNFKEQ. After removal of 1 base from V and 3 bases from J, the junction contained 2 bases not matched to a gene. The chain's CDR3 is CASSQGQGHTEAFF. CDR3 sequence (DNA): TGTGCCAGCAGCCAAGGACAGGGTCACACTGAAGCTTTCTTT.

This clone came up once. This chain joins TRBV4-1 and TRBJ1-5; D might be TRBD1 (6 bases). The CDR3 length is 15 residues. The ends were cut back, 1 base at V and 4 bases at J, with 11 bases in the middle. Germline V CDR1 and CDR2: MGHRA, YSYEKL. The CDR3 DNA sequence: TGCGCCAGCAGCCAAGGTTGGCAGGGGAATCAGCCCCAGCATTTT. This encodes CASSQGWQGNQPQHF.

This CDR3 is CASSLRQGATGELFF. The CDR3 DNA sequence: TGTGCCAGCAGCTTAAGACAGGGCGCCACCGGGGAGCTGTTTTTT. The gene calls are TRBV7-3 and TRBJ2-2, with 7 bases identical to TRBD1. The CDR3 runs 15 residues. The V gene's germline CDR1 is SGHTA and CDR2 FQGTGA. Unmatched junction bases numbered 3, after V lost 1 base and J lost 4 bases. The full variable domain, rest sourced from reference TRBV7-3 and TRBJ2-2, is GAGVSQTPSNKVTEKGKYVELRCDPISGHTALYWYRQSLGQGPEFLIYFQGTGAADDSGLPNDRFFAVRPEGSVSTLKIQRTERGDSAVYLCASSLRQGATGELFFGEGSRLTVL.

This clone was seen just once. The rearrangement joins TRBV19 to TRBJ1-6; TRBD1 matches at 10 bases. V was pared by 7 bases and J by 9 bases, with 6 bases of the junction left unmatched. In germline, CDR1 is LNHDA, CDR2 SQIVND (reference sequence). The CDR3 totals 14 residues. DNA for the CDR3: TGTGCCAGTAACCCGGACAGGGGGAGTTCACCCCTCCACTTT. This encodes CASNPDRGSSPLHF.

This clone was seen a single time. J is TRBJ1-4 and V is TRBV3-1 (or the pseudogene TRBV3-2); D ambiguous. The CDR3 has 12 amino acids. Per the germline V gene, CDR1 is LGHDT and CDR2 is YNNKEL (reference sequence). V lost 3 bases to trimming and J lost 14 bases, with 13 bases between them. CDR3 bases: TGTGCCAGCAGCCAGCTAAACAGTGCCCTGTTTTTT. Encoded protein: CASSQLNSALFF.

This clone was counted only a few times. The chain couples TRBV2 to TRBJ2-3; the match to TRBD2 covers 7 bases. V lost 6 bases, J lost 2 bases, and 5 bases stayed unmatched. CDR1 and CDR2 (germline): SNHLY, FYNNEI. CDR3 size: 14 residues. CDR3 sequence reads: CASRGLQLTDTQYF. CDR3 DNA sequence: TGTGCCAGCAGGGGACTACAGCTCACAGATACGCAGTATTTT.

The rearrangement joins TRBV7-2 to TRBJ2-7; D is uncertain. The ends were cut back, 5 bases at V and 0 bases at J, with 8 bases in the middle. Germline-derived CDR1 and CDR2 are SGHTA and FQGNSA. The CDR3 length is 13 residues. CDR3: CASSQYNSYEQYF. CDR3 sequence (DNA): TGTGCCAGCAGCCAATACAACTCCTACGAGCAGTACTTC.

The gene calls are TRBV5-1 and TRBJ2-5; D is unclear. The CDR3 extends over 14 amino acids. Germline V CDR1 and CDR2: SGHRS, YFSETQ. Deletions cut 6 bases from V and 2 bases from J, with 14 bases between. Here the CDR3 reads CASTPSTQQETQYF. The CDR3, as DNA: TGCGCCAGCACCCCGTCCACTCAACAAGAGACCCAGTACTTC.

DNA for the CDR3: TGTGCCAGCAGCCGTAACAGTTACACAGATACGCAGTATTTT. Translating gives CASSRNSYTDTQYF. The J gene is TRBJ2-3, the V gene TRBV3-1 (or the pseudogene TRBV3-2), with D unclear. Germline CDR1 is LGHDT and CDR2 is YNNKEL (reference sequence). With 4 bases removed from V and 2 bases from J, the gap between germline ends came to 10 bases. CDR3 length equals 14 residues.

The chain employs TRBV2 and TRBJ2-5; 11 bases are shared with TRBD1. Trimming at V came to 11 bases and at J to 5 bases, leaving 7 bases not matched to a gene. The germline CDR1 and CDR2 sequences are SNHLY and FYNNEI. This CDR3 has 13 residues. The CDR3 bases are TGTGCCTCGAACGGGGACAGGGGGGAGACCCAGTACTTC. Translated, it gives CASNGDRGETQYF.

The chain combines TRBV30 with TRBJ1-4, with a tentative D call TRBD1 (6 bases). The CDR3 consists of 15 residues. V dropped 0 bases and J dropped 5 bases, with 13 bases sitting between them. From germline, CDR1 is GTSNPN and CDR2 SVGIG (reference sequence). CDR3 amino acids: CAWSVGGGWNEKLFF. DNA for the CDR3: TGTGCCTGGAGTGTAGGGGGGGGGTGGAATGAAAAACTGTTTTTT.

The rearrangement links TRBV20-1 to TRBJ1-5; 9 bases are shared with TRBD1. Germline values: CDR1 DFQATT, CDR2 SNEGSKA (reference sequence). After removal of 3 bases from V and 5 bases from J, the junction contained 8 bases not matched to a gene. The CDR3 is 15 residues long. The CDR3 loop reads CSASAGTGSDQPQHF. The CDR3 DNA reads TGCAGTGCTAGTGCCGGGACAGGGAGCGATCAGCCCCAGCATTTT.

J is TRBJ2-3 and V is TRBV5-1; 7 positions match TRBD2. V gave up 5 bases and J gave up 5 bases; unmatched junction bases: 14. CDR1 is SGHRS and CDR2 is YFSETQ in the germline V gene. The CDR3 extends over 16 amino acids. CDR3 sequence (DNA): TGCGCCAGCAGTTGGGTTGTGGCGGGAGAAGGAGATACGCAGTATTTT. Its translation: CASSWVVAGEGDTQYF.

In this sample, this clone turned up once. The rearrangement links TRBV7-2 to TRBJ2-3; tentatively, D is TRBD2 (5 bases). The CDR3 spans 14 residues. V lost 1 base, J lost 8 bases, and 13 bases lay in between. From germline, CDR1 is SGHTA and CDR2 FQGNSA. As DNA, the CDR3 is TGTGCCAGCAGCTTAGGCAGGCGCCGGGGTACGCAGTATTTT. The encoded protein is CASSLGRRRGTQYF.

The chain has TRBV7-2 and TRBJ2-3; no clear D gene. CDR1 is SGHTA, CDR2 FQGNSA, per germline. The CDR3 sequence is 17 residues long. V was pared by 1 base and J by 2 bases, with 16 bases between. Here the CDR3 reads CASSLEMAGSHTDTQYF. The CDR3 DNA reads as TGTGCCAGCAGCTTAGAAATGGCAGGCTCTCACACAGATACGCAGTATTTT.

The V call is TRBV7-8, the J call TRBJ2-7, with 8 bases matching TRBD1. Germline V lookup: CDR1 SGHVS, CDR2 FQNEAQ. With 5 bases clipped from V and 2 bases from J, the junction kept 8 bases outside the gene matches. The CDR3 loop spans 15 amino acids. CDR3 sequence (DNA): TGTGCCAGCAGCGCCCAGGGGGCCCTTCCCTACGAGCAGTACTTC. Amino acid sequence: CASSAQGALPYEQYF.

The chain employs TRBV30 and TRBJ2-7; 11 bases are shared with TRBD1. Germline CDR1 reads GTSNPN; CDR2 reads SVGIG (reference sequence). J lost 7 bases, V lost 0 bases, and 8 bases had no gene match. The length of the CDR3 is 15 residues. CDR3 in amino acids: CAWSVRDRGLREQYF. In DNA form, the CDR3 reads TGTGCCTGGAGTGTACGGGACAGGGGGTTACGAGAGCAGTACTTC.

In this sample, this clone turned up once. The chain combines TRBV5-1 with TRBJ2-3; 9 positions agree with TRBD2. The length of the CDR3 is 14 residues. Looked up from germline, CDR1 is SGHRS and CDR2 is YFSETQ. The trim removed 5 bases at V and 2 bases at J, leaving 3 bases unmatched. In nucleotides, the CDR3 is TGCGCCAGCAGTCTAGCGGGGACCACAGATACGCAGTATTTT. It translates to CASSLAGTTDTQYF. Full variable domain (outside the CDR3, taken from reference TRBV5-1 and TRBJ2-3): KAGVTQTPRYLIKTRGQQVTLSCSPISGHRSVSWYQQTPGQGLQFLFEYFSETQRNKGNFPGRFSGRQFSNSRSEMNVSTLELGDSALYLCASSLAGTTDTQYFGPGTRLTVL.

The table lists this clone with a count of one. This same CDR3 is encoded by further DNA sequences in the sample. This sequence joins TRBV19 and TRBJ1-5; possible D gene TRBD1, 5 bases. Germline V lookup: CDR1 LNHDA, CDR2 SQIVND (reference sequence). Deletions cut 5 bases from V and 2 bases from J, with 7 bases between. CDR3 length equals 13 residues. CDR3 residues: CASSLQGNQPQHF. The CDR3 DNA reads TGTGCCAGTAGTCTACAGGGCAATCAGCCCCAGCATTTT.